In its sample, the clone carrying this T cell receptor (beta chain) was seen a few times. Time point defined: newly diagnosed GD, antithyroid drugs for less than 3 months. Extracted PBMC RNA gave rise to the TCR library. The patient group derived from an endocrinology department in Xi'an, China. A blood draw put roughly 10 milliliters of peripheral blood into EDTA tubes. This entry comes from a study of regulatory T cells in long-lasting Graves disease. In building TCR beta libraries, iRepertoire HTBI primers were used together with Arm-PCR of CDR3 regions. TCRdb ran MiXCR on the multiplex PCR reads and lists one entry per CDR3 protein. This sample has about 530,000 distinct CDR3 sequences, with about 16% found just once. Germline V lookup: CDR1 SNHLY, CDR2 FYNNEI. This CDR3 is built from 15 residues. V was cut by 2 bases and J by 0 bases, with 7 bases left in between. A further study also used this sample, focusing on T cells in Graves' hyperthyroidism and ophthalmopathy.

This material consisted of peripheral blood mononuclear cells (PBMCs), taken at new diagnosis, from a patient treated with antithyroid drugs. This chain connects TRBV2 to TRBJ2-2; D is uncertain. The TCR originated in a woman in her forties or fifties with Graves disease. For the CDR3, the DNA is TGTGCCAGCAGTGAATGGATCGCGAACACCGGGGAGCTGTTTTTT. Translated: CASSEWIANTGELFF.